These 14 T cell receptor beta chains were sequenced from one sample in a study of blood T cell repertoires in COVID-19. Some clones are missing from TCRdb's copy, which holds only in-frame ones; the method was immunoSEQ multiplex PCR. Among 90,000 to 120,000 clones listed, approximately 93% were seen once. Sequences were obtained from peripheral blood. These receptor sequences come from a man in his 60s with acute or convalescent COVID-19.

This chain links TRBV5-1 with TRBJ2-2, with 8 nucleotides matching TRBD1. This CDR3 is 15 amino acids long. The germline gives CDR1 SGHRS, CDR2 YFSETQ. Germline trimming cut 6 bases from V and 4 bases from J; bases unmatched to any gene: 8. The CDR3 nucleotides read TGCGCCAGCAAATGGACAGGGTCGAGCACCGGGGAGCTGTTTTTT. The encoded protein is CASKWTGSSTGELFF.

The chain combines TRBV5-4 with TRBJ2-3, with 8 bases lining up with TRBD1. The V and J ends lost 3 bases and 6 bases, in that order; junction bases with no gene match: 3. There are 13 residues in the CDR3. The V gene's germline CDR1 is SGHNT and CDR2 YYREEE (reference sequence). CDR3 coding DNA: TGTGCCAGCAGCTCGACAGGGGTTGATACGCAGTATTTT. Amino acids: CASSSTGVDTQYF.

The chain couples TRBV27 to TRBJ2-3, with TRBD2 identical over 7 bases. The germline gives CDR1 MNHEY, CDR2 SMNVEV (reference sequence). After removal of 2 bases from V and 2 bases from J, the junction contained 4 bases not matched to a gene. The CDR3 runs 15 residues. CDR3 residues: CASSLKGLVTDTQYF. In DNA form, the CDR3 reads TGTGCCAGCAGTTTAAAAGGACTAGTCACAGATACGCAGTATTTT.

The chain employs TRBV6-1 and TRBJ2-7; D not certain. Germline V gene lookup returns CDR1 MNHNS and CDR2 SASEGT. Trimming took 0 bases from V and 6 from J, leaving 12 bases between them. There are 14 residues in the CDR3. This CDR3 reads CASSEAIKLGEQYV. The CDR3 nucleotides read TGTGCCAGCAGTGAAGCTATTAAGCTTGGCGAGCAGTACGTC.

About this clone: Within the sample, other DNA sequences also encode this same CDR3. In DNA, the CDR3 is TGTGCCAGCAGCGTAGTGACTGATAATTCACCCCTCCACTTT. This sequence encodes CASSVVTDNSPLHF. The chain is built from TRBV9 and TRBJ1-6; D remains unclear. V was trimmed by 0 bases and J by 5 bases, leaving 6 bases between them. The CDR3 has 14 residues. CDR1 is SGDLS, CDR2 YYNGEE, per germline.

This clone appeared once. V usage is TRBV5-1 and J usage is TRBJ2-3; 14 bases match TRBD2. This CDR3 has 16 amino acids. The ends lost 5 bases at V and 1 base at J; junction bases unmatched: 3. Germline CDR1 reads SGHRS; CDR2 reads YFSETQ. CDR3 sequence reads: CASRGGLAGGTDTQYF. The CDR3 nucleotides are TGCGCCAGCAGGGGGGGACTAGCGGGAGGCACAGATACGCAGTATTTT.

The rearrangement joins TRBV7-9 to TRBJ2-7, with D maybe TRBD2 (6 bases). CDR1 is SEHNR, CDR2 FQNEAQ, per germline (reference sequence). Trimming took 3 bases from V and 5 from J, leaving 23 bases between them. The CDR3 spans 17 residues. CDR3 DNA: TGTGCCAGCAGCTTCGATTTTACGGAGGGAACCCTTAACGAGCAGTACTTC. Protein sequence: CASSFDFTEGTLNEQYF.

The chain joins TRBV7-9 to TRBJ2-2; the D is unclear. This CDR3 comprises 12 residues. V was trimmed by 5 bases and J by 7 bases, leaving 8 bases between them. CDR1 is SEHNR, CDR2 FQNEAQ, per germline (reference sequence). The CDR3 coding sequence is TGTGCCAGCAGCCTATCCATCGGGGAGCTGTTTTTT. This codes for CASSLSIGELFF.

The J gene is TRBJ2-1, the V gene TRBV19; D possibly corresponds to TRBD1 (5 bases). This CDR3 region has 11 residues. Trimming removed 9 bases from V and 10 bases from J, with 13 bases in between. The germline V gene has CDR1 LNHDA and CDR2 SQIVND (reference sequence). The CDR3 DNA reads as TGTGCCAGCAGGGCGATCGAGGAGCAGTTCTTC. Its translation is CASRAIEEQFF.

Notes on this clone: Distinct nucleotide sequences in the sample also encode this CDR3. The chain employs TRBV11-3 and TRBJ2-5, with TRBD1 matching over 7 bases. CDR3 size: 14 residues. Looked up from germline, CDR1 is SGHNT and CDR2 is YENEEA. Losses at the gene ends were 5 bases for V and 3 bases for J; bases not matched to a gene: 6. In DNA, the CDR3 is TGTGCCAGCAGCCTTCAGGGGGTAGAAGAGACCCAGTACTTC. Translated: CASSLQGVEETQYF.

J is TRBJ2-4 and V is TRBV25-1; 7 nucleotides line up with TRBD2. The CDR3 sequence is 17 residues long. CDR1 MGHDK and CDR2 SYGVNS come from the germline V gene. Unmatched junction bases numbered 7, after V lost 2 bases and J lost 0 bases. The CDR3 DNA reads TGTGCCAGCAGTGAAAGGGAGGGCTGGGGAGCCAAAAACATTCAGTACTTC. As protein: CASSEREGWGAKNIQYF.

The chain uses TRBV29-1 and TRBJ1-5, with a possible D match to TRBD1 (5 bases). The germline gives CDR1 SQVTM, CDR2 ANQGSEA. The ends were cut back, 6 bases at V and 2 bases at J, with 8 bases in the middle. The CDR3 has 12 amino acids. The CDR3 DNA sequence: TGCAGCGTAGGGGAGGGCAATCAGCCCCAGCATTTT. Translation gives CSVGEGNQPQHF.

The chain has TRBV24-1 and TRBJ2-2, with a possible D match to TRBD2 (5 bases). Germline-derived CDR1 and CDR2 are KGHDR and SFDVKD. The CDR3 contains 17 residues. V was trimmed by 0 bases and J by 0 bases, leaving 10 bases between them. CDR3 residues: CATSDLQRGTNTGELFF. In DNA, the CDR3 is TGTGCCACCAGTGATTTGCAGCGAGGGACGAACACCGGGGAGCTGTTTTTT.

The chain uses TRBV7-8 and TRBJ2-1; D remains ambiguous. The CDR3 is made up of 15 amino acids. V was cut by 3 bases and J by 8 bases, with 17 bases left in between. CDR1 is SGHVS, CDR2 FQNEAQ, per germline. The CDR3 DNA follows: TGTGCCAGCAGCTTGGTCCTGAGGTCTGGCGATGAGCAGTTCTTC. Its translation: CASSLVLRSGDEQFF. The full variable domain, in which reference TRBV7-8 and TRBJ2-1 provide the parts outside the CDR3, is GAGVSQSPRYKVAKRGQDVALRCDPISGHVSLFWYQQALGQGPEFLTYFQNEAQLDKSGLPSDRFFAERPEGSVSTLKIQRTQQEDSAVYLCASSLVLRSGDEQFFGPGTRLTVL.